This is a list of T cell receptor beta chains from one sample in a study of blood T cell repertoires in COVID-19. Some clones are missing from TCRdb's copy, which holds only in-frame ones; the method was immunoSEQ multiplex PCR. The sample consists of about 220,000 clones, approximately 84% of them appearing once. The sample was peripheral blood. The origin of the receptors is a woman aged 55-69 years with acute or convalescent COVID-19. Both conserved end residues are part of each CDR3. The order of the fields is CDR3 length, D gene, J gene, clone size, V gene, CDR3 protein, CDR3 DNA. The D gene is left open where the match is weak. Size is omitted from some rows. Given values are once, few, many or a class for expanded clones.

>14|TRBD1|TRBJ1-2|NA|TRBV7-9
CASSLKDRGVGYTF
TGTGCCAGCAGCTTAAAGGACAGGGGTGTGGGCTACACCTTC
>15|NA|TRBJ1-4|NA|TRBV5-5
CASSSYSESNEKLFF
TGTGCCAGCAGCTCCTATTCGGAGTCTAATGAAAAACTGTTTTTT
>13|NA|TRBJ1-1|NA|TRBV11-2
CASSPHARSEAFF
TGTGCCAGCTCCCCACATGCGAGGAGTGAAGCTTTCTTT
>15|TRBD1|TRBJ1-2|NA|TRBV9
CASSTTGEWKNGYTF
TGTGCCAGCAGCACCACAGGGGAGTGGAAGAATGGCTACACCTTC
>15|TRBD2|TRBJ2-3|NA|TRBV19
CASSLPGLGTDTQYF
TGTGCCAGTAGTTTGCCGGGACTAGGCACAGATACGCAGTATTTT
>15|TRBD2|TRBJ2-7|once|TRBV27
CASSSTSGGAYEQYF
TGTGCCAGCAGTTCGACTAGCGGGGGGGCCTACGAGCAGTACTTC
>16|TRBD2|TRBJ2-7|NA|TRBV6-5
CASSFQASGGPYEQYF
TGTGCCAGCAGTTTCCAAGCTAGCGGGGGTCCCTACGAGCAGTACTTC
>13|NA|TRBJ1-2|NA|TRBV3-1/TRBV3-2
CASSRDPGGGYTF
TGTGCCAGCAGCCGGGATCCCGGGGGAGGCTACACCTTC
>14|TRBD2|TRBJ2-7|NA|TRBV7-9
CASSPPGGSYEQYF
TGTGCCAGCAGCCCTCCGGGGGGCTCCTACGAGCAGTACTTC
>19|NA|TRBJ1-4|NA|TRBV9
CASSVAPLGTPLRGEKLFF
TGTGCCAGCAGCGTAGCACCTTTGGGGACACCCCTTCGCGGAGAAAAACTGTTTTTT
>16|TRBD2|TRBJ2-1|NA|TRBV3-1/TRBV3-2
CASSQGASGGRNEQFF
TGTGCCAGCAGCCAAGGCGCTAGCGGGGGGAGGAATGAGCAGTTCTTC
>16|TRBD2|TRBJ2-3|NA|TRBV19
CASSRSSGGGTDTQYF
TGTGCCAGTAGTCGGTCTAGCGGGGGGGGCACAGATACGCAGTATTTT
>15|TRBD2|TRBJ2-1|NA|TRBV9
CASSSTMGGLDEQFF
TGTGCCAGCAGCTCCACCATGGGGGGGTTGGATGAGCAGTTCTTC
>16|TRBD2|TRBJ2-1|once|TRBV7-2
CASSTRTRGGPGGVFF
TGTGCCAGCAGCACTCGGACTCGCGGGGGACCGGGGGGGGTCTTCTTC
>14|TRBD1|TRBJ1-2|NA|TRBV2
CASSESETGVGYTF
TGTGCCAGCAGCGAAAGCGAGACAGGGGTCGGCTACACCTTC
>13|NA|TRBJ1-2|NA|TRBV2
CASLGAVNYGYTF
TGTGCCAGCTTGGGAGCAGTTAACTATGGCTACACCTTC
>13|NA|TRBJ2-5|NA|TRBV5-4
CASRSGGAETQYF
TGTGCCAGCAGGAGTGGGGGGGCCGAGACCCAGTACTTC
>13|NA|TRBJ2-2|NA|TRBV2
CASSGQVSGELFF
TGTGCCAGCAGTGGACAGGTGTCCGGGGAGCTGTTTTTT
>17|TRBD1|TRBJ2-4|NA|TRBV5-6
CASSNDRDGFRENIQYF
TGTGCCAGCAGCAACGACAGGGATGGATTTCGCGAAAACATTCAGTACTTC
>15|TRBD1|TRBJ2-5|few|TRBV7-3
CASSLRTGLGETQYF
TGTGCCAGCAGCTTACGGACAGGGCTAGGGGAGACCCAGTACTTC
>13|NA|TRBJ1-2|NA|TRBV10-3
CAISEDRNYGYTF
TGTGCCATCAGTGAAGACAGAAACTATGGCTACACCTTC
>15|TRBD1|TRBJ1-6|NA|TRBV5-4
CASSGTGGGNSPLHF
TGTGCCAGCAGCGGAACAGGGGGCGGAAATTCACCCCTCCACTTT
>16|TRBD1|TRBJ1-2|NA|TRBV10-3
CAISPTGQGANYGYTF
TGTGCCATCAGCCCGACGGGACAGGGTGCCAACTATGGCTACACCTTC
>19|TRBD2|TRBJ2-5|NA|TRBV2
CASREGGGLGAMFRETQYF
TGTGCCAGCAGGGAGGGTGGCGGACTAGGGGCTATGTTTCGGGAGACCCAGTACTTC
>13|TRBD1|TRBJ1-2|NA|TRBV29-1
CSVDRTGAGGYTF
TGCAGCGTTGACAGGACAGGGGCCGGTGGCTACACCTTC
>15|NA|TRBJ1-5|few|TRBV19
CASREGLGSNQPQHF
TGTGCCAGTAGAGAGGGTCTTGGTAGCAATCAGCCCCAGCATTTT
>13|NA|TRBJ1-1|NA|TRBV2
CATLVGGRTEAFF
TGTGCCACGCTAGTCGGGGGACGGACTGAAGCTTTCTTT
>15|TRBD1|TRBJ2-3|NA|TRBV6-2/TRBV6-3
CASSDRAWSTDTQYF
TGTGCCAGCAGTGACAGGGCATGGAGCACAGATACGCAGTATTTT
>14|NA|TRBJ1-5|NA|TRBV15
CATDEAYSNQPQHF
TGTGCCACAGATGAGGCGTATAGCAATCAGCCCCAGCATTTT
>12|TRBD2|TRBJ2-5|NA|TRBV30
CAWSRGDETQYF
TGTGCCTGGAGTCGGGGGGACGAGACCCAGTACTTC
>14|NA|TRBJ1-4|NA|TRBV7-2
CASSPRPRGEKLFF
TGTGCCAGCAGCCCCCGGCCCAGGGGTGAAAAACTGTTTTTT
>17|NA|TRBJ2-5|NA|TRBV5-6
CASSWDLQTATKETQYF
TGTGCCAGCAGCTGGGACTTACAAACTGCGACCAAAGAGACCCAGTACTTC
>19|TRBD2|TRBJ2-3|NA|TRBV5-1
CASSLVPLLAGGPPDTQYF
TGCGCCAGCAGCTTGGTCCCACTACTAGCGGGGGGGCCACCAGATACGCAGTATTTT